This T cell receptor (beta chain) was obtained from a study of T-cell memory formation after mild COVID-19. Study details: TCR clusters largely stayed donor specific.

General observations from the study: Clones shrinking from day 15 to 85 showed even CD4/CD8 mixes; later expanders tilted CD4+. Contracting CD8+ clones were enriched in EMRA, CD4+ mainly in CM and EM.

5'RACE primed from the constant segment yielded TCR alpha and TCR beta cDNA libraries bearing sample barcodes and UMIs. TCRdb called the 5' RACE reads again in MiXCR, with one record for every CDR3 protein. The repertoire holds a few hundred thousand distinct CDR3 sequences, with roughly 15% as singletons. This clonotype was seen a few times. Its antigen is not identified. The germline gives CDR1 KGHSH, CDR2 LQKENI. The V and J ends lost 3 bases and 5 bases respectively, with 7 bases between them. The length of the CDR3 is 12 residues. Sequencing was done on a sample of PBMCs or a T cell subset sorted from them (not recorded which). This sequence was found in a man younger than 35 who had mild COVID-19 (a few samples of this study predate the infection). Cell type and time point are not known. The chain recombines TRBV18 with TRBJ1-1, with D maybe TRBD1 (5 bases). The CDR3 loop is CASSPGETEAFF. As DNA, the CDR3 is TGTGCCAGCTCACCGGGGGAGACTGAAGCTTTCTTT.